The rows below give T cell receptor beta chains drawn from one sample of a study of T cell repertoires in cytomegalovirus infection. In TCRdb, the reads were re-called with MiXCR into one record per CDR3 protein. The table shows more than 95,000 distinct CDR3 sequences, with roughly a third occurring only once. These receptors have no identified antigens. The sequencing used CD8+ T cells from cultured PBMCs, collected from culture after CMV antigen stimulation. These receptors were collected from a human donor in good health (CMV status not recorded). Some clones in this sample may be carry-over from other donors' samples. The CDR3 runs from the conserved cysteine through the conserved F or W. Fields, in order: clone size, V gene, J gene, D gene, CDR3 DNA, CDR3 protein. D genes are given only for firm matches. Clone sizes are given selectively: once, few, many, or a class where the clone is expanded.

>many|TRBV6-1|TRBJ2-7|.
TGTGCCAGCAGTGACGCCGACGGGACCTACGAGCAGTACTTC
CASSDADGTYEQYF
>.|TRBV7-9|TRBJ1-1|TRBD1
TGTGCCAGCAGCTTAGCAACAGGGGGGACTGAAGCTTTCTTT
CASSLATGGTEAFF
>.|TRBV7-6|TRBJ2-1|TRBD1
TGTGCCAGCAGCGGCCACCGGGACAGGGTTAGTAATGAGCAGTTCTTC
CASSGHRDRVSNEQFF
>few|TRBV12-3/TRBV12-4|TRBJ2-7|TRBD1
TGTGCCAGCAGTTTAGGCACGGGGACAGGGGAGCAGTACTTC
CASSLGTGTGEQYF
>.|TRBV28|TRBJ2-7|.
TGTGCCAGCAGTTCCCCAGGGATTCGGCGGTCGGCCCCCGGCGAGCAGTACTTC
CASSSPGIRRSAPGEQYF
>.|TRBV7-6|TRBJ2-4|.
TGTGCCAGCAGCTTAGCTAGCGAGAACATTCAGTACTTC
CASSLASENIQYF
>.|TRBV2|TRBJ2-2|.
TGTGCCAGCAGTGAAACCGGCACCGGGGAGCTGTTTTTT
CASSETGTGELFF
>few|TRBV9|TRBJ1-3|.
TGTGCCAGCAGCGTAGCCCAGGGCCGTGGGGCCTCTGGAAACACCATATATTTT
CASSVAQGRGASGNTIYF
>once|TRBV10-3|TRBJ2-2|.
TGTGCCATCAGTGAGATGTGGGCAGGGATAAACGGGGAGCTGTTTTTT
CAISEMWAGINGELFF
>many|TRBV7-6|TRBJ1-2|.
TGTGCCAGCAGCTTAGGGAGTTACTATGGCTACACCTTC
CASSLGSYYGYTF
>.|TRBV28|TRBJ1-2|TRBD1
TGTGCCAGCAGATTAGAGGGGGCTCCTCATGGCTACACCTTC
CASRLEGAPHGYTF
>few|TRBV7-6|TRBJ2-7|TRBD1
TGTGCCAGCAGCTCCGGACAGGGGATTCACGAGCAGTACTTC
CASSSGQGIHEQYF
>few|TRBV6-2/TRBV6-3|TRBJ2-1|.
TGTGCCAGCAGTCTGCGCCCCAATGAGCAGTTCTTC
CASSLRPNEQFF
>few|TRBV5-5|TRBJ1-3|.
TGTGCCAGCAGCTCCGGGGTGAATCCCTCTGGAAACACCATATATTTT
CASSSGVNPSGNTIYF
>.|TRBV20-1|TRBJ1-1|.
TGCAGTGCTAGACAGGCCCTGAACACTGAAGCTTTCTTT
CSARQALNTEAFF
>.|TRBV6-2/TRBV6-3|TRBJ1-1|.
TGTGCCAGCAGTCCCCCGCCCGGGGTCGCTGAAGCTTTCTTT
CASSPPPGVAEAFF
>few|TRBV6-1|TRBJ1-5|.
TGTGCCAGCACCGATTTAGACCGGAATAGGGAGCCCCAGCATTTT
CASTDLDRNREPQHF
>few|TRBV6-1|TRBJ1-1|.
TGTGCCAGCAGTGAACCAGGGGCGTACACTGAAGCTTTCTTT
CASSEPGAYTEAFF
>few|TRBV7-8|TRBJ1-2|.
TGTGCCAGCAGCCCCCGCACGCCGGCCGGTACAGGGAACTATGGCTACACCTTC
CASSPRTPAGTGNYGYTF
>.|TRBV5-5|TRBJ2-1|.
TGTGCCAGCAGCTTGACGGGGGGCACATACAATGAGCAGTTCTTC
CASSLTGGTYNEQFF
>many|TRBV7-8|TRBJ2-6|.
TGTGCCAGCAGCTTATGGTCCCAGCCCTCTGGGGCCAACGTCCTGACTTTC
CASSLWSQPSGANVLTF
>few|TRBV20-1|TRBJ2-7|TRBD2
TGCAGTGCCCCGAATGGACTAGCGGGGGACTACGAGCAGTACTTC
CSAPNGLAGDYEQYF
>few|TRBV6-6|TRBJ2-3|.
TGTGCCAGCAGTTACGTCGTGGGGGCCCCCACAGATACGCAGTATTTT
CASSYVVGAPTDTQYF
>.|TRBV5-4|TRBJ1-2|.
TGTGCCAGCAGCCTTCCTGAAGGGACCGTTTATGGCTACACCTTC
CASSLPEGTVYGYTF
>.|TRBV10-3|TRBJ2-3|TRBD2
TGTGCCATCAGTGAGTCTCCCGGACTAGCGGGGGGGATTGGTTGGACAGATACGCAGTATTTT
CAISESPGLAGGIGWTDTQYF
>.|TRBV27|TRBJ2-7|.
TGTGCCAGCAGTCCCCCGGGGACAATCCTAGACGAGCAGTACTTC
CASSPPGTILDEQYF
>many|TRBV7-2|TRBJ2-1|.
TGTGCCAGCAGCTTAGCGCTCCCTAGGGAGGATGAGCAGTTCTTC
CASSLALPREDEQFF
>.|TRBV19|TRBJ2-1|.
TGTGCCAGTAGTATAAACGTCGGAAATGAGCAGTTCTTC
CASSINVGNEQFF
>.|TRBV9|TRBJ2-1|TRBD1
TGTGCCAGCAGCGCCGAGGACAGGGAGTACAATGAGCAGTTCTTC
CASSAEDREYNEQFF
>.|TRBV7-6|TRBJ2-1|TRBD1
TGTGCCAGCAGCTTCCCAGGACAGGGGATCAATGAGCAGTTCTTC
CASSFPGQGINEQFF